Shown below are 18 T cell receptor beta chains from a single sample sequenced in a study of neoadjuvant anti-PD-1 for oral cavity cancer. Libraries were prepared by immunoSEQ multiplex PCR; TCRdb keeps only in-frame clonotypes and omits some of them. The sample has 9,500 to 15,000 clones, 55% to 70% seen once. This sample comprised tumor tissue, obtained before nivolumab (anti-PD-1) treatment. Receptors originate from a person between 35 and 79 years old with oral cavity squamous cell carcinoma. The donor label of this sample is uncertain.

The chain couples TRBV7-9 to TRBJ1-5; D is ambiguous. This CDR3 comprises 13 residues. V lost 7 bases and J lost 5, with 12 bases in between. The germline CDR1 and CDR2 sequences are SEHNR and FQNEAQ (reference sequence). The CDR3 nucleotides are TGTGCCAGCAACTCGGGAGGTGATCAGCCCCAGCATTTT. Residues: CASNSGGDQPQHF.

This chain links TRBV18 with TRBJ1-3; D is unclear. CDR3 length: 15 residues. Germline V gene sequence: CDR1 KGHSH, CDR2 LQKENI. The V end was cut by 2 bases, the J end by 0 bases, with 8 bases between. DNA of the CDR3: TGTGCCAGCTCACCAGAGGAGCTCTCTGGAAACACCATATATTTT. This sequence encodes CASSPEELSGNTIYF.

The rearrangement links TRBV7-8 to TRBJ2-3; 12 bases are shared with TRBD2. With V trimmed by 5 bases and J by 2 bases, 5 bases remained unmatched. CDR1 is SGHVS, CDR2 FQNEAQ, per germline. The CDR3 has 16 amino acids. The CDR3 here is CASSPWTSGTTDTQYF. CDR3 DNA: TGTGCCAGCAGCCCGTGGACTAGCGGGACCACAGATACGCAGTATTTT. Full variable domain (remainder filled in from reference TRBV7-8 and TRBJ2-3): GAGVSQSPRYKVAKRGQDVALRCDPISGHVSLFWYQQALGQGPEFLTYFQNEAQLDKSGLPSDRFFAERPEGSVSTLKIQRTQQEDSAVYLCASSPWTSGTTDTQYFGPGTRLTVL.

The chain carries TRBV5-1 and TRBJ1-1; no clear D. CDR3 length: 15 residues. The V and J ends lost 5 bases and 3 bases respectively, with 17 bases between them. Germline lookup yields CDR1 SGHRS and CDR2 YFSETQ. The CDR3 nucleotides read TGCGCCAGCAGAATCGTGCCAAATCGCGACACTGAAGCTTTCTTT. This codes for CASRIVPNRDTEAFF.

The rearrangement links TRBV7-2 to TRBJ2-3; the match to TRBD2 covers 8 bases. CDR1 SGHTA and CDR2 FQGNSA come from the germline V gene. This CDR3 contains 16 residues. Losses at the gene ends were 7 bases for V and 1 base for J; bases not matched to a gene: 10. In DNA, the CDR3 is TGTGCCAGCATCCTGCGGGGGGCGGGGGGCACAGATACGCAGTATTTT. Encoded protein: CASILRGAGGTDTQYF.

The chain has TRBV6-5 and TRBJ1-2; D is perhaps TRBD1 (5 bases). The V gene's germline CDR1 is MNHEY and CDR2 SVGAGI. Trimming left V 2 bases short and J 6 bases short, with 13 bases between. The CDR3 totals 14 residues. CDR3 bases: TGTGCCAGCAGTTACAGGACGGTAGGGGATGGCTACACCTTC. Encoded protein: CASSYRTVGDGYTF.

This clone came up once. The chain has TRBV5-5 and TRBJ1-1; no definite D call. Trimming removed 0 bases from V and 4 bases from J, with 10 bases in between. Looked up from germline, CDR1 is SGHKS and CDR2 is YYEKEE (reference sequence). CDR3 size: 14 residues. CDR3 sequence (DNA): TGTGCCAGCAGCTTGGTGGGCAGGTCCACTGAAGCTTTCTTT. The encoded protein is CASSLVGRSTEAFF.

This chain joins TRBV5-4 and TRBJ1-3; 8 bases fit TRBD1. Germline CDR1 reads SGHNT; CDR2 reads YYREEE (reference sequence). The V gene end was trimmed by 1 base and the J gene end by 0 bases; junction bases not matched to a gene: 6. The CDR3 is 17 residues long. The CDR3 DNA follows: TGTGCCAGCAGCTTGAAGAGTCAGGGGGCCTCTGGAAACACCATATATTTT. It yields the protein CASSLKSQGASGNTIYF.

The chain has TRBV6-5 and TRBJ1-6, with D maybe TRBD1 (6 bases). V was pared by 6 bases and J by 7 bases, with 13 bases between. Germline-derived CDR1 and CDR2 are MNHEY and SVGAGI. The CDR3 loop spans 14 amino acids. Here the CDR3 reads CASSLQGRNSPLHF. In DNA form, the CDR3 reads TGTGCCAGCAGCCTACAGGGCAGGAATTCACCCCTCCACTTT.

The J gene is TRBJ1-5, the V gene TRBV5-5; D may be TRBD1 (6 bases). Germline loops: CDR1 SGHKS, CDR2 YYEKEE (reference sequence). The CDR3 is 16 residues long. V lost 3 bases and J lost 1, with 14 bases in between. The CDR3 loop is CASSSTLQGSNQPQHF. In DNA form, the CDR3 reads TGTGCCAGCAGCTCAACCCTACAGGGAAGCAATCAGCCCCAGCATTTT.

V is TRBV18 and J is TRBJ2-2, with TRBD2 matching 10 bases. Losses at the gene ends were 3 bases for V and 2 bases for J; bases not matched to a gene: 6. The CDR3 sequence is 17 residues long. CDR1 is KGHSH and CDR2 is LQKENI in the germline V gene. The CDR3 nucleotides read TGTGCCAGCTCACCGGCTAGCGGGGGAGGAAACACCGGGGAGCTGTTTTTT. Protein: CASSPASGGGNTGELFF.

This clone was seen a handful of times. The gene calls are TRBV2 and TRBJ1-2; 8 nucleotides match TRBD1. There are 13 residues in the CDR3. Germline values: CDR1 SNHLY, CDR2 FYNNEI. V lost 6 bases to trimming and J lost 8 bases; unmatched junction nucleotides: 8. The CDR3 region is CASSGQGLGGYTF. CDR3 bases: TGTGCCAGCAGCGGACAGGGCTTGGGAGGCTACACCTTC. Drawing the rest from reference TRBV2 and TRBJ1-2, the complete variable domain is EPEVTQTPSHQVTQMGQEVILRCVPISNHLYFYWYRQILGQKVEFLVSFYNNEISEKSEIFDDQFSVERPDGSNFTLKIRSTKLEDSAMYFCASSGQGLGGYTFGSGTRLTVV.

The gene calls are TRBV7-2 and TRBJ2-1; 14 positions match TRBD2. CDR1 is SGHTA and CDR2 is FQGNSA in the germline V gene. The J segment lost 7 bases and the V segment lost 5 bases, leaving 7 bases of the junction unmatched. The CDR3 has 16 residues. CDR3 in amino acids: CASSLRLAGGHNEQFF. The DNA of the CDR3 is TGTGCCAGCAGCCTACGACTAGCGGGGGGGCATAATGAGCAGTTCTTC.

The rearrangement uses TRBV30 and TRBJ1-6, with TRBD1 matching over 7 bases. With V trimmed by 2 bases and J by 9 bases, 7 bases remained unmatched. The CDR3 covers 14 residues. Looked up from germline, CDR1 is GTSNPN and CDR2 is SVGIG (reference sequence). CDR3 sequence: CAWSSQGGGSPLHF. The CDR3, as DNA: TGTGCCTGGAGTTCCCAGGGGGGGGGTTCACCCCTCCACTTT.

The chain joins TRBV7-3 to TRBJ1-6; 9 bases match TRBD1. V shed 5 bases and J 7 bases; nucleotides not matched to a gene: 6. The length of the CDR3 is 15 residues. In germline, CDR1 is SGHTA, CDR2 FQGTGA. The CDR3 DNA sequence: TGTGCCAGCAGCGGTGGACAGGGGAAGAATTCACCCCTCCACTTT. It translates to CASSGGQGKNSPLHF.

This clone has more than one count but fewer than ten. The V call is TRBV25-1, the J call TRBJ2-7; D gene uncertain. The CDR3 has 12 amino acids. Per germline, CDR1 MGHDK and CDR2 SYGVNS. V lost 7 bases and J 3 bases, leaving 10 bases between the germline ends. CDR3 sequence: CASTLTGYEQYF. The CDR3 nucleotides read TGTGCCAGCACGTTAACGGGCTACGAGCAGTACTTC.

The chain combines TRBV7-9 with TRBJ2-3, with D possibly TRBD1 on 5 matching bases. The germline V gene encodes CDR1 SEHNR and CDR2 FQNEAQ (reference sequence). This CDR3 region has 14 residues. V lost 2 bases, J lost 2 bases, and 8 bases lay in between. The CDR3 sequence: CASSLTGSTDTQYF. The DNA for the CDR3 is TGTGCCAGCAGCTTAACAGGTTCCACAGATACGCAGTATTTT.

CDR3: CATSLQGGQPQHF. For the CDR3, the DNA is TGTGCCACCAGCTTACAGGGTGGTCAGCCCCAGCATTTT. J is TRBJ1-5 and V is TRBV15, with D possibly matching TRBD1 (6 bases). Trimming cost V 5 bases and J 6 bases, with 11 bases left between them. Per the germline V gene, CDR1 is LNHNV and CDR2 is YYDKDF (reference sequence). The CDR3 has 13 amino acids.